Listed below are T cell receptor beta chains from one sample, sequenced in a study of identical twins. Each CDR3 protein is one row after TCRdb ran MiXCR on the 5' RACE reads. The sample lists 650,000 to 800,000 distinct CDR3 sequences; under 9% were seen once. This same sample was also taken into another study, of yellow fever vaccine responses in identical twins.

The sequenced sample consisted of PBMCs. The receptors here all came from a woman between 18 and 29 years old in good health. CDR3s include the opening cysteine and the closing phenylalanine or tryptophan. D genes are given only for firm matches. The size of a clone is reported for some rows only, either as once, few or many, or as a class for expanded clones.

clone size: few
J gene: TRBJ2-7
V gene: TRBV9
D gene: .
CDR3 protein: CASSVGAGASYEQYF
CDR3 DNA: TGTGCCAGCAGCGTAGGGGCAGGGGCGTCCTACGAGCAGTACTTC

clone size: few
J gene: TRBJ1-2
V gene: TRBV12-3/TRBV12-4
D gene: TRBD1
CDR3 protein: CASSMTGVYGYTF
CDR3 DNA: TGTGCCAGCAGTATGACAGGGGTCTATGGCTACACCTTC

clone size: many
J gene: TRBJ2-1
V gene: TRBV12-3/TRBV12-4
D gene: TRBD2
CDR3 protein: CASSTGLAGVFDNEQFF
CDR3 DNA: TGTGCCAGCAGTACGGGACTAGCGGGAGTATTCGACAATGAGCAGTTCTTC

clone size: .
J gene: TRBJ2-1
V gene: TRBV11-2
D gene: .
CDR3 protein: CASLGGAPKYNEQFF
CDR3 DNA: TGTGCCAGCTTAGGGGGGGCTCCAAAATACAATGAGCAGTTCTTC

clone size: .
J gene: TRBJ2-2
V gene: TRBV3-1
D gene: TRBD2
CDR3 protein: CASSQERGREGTGELFF
CDR3 DNA: TGTGCCAGCAGCCAAGAGCGCGGCAGGGAGGGCACCGGGGAGCTGTTTTTT

clone size: .
J gene: TRBJ1-5
V gene: TRBV5-1
D gene: .
CDR3 protein: CASSYFPLQGNQPQHF
CDR3 DNA: TGCGCCAGCAGCTATTTCCCCCTCCAGGGTAATCAGCCCCAGCATTTT

clone size: .
J gene: TRBJ2-7
V gene: TRBV6-2/TRBV6-3
D gene: TRBD1
CDR3 protein: CASSSAGDRDYEQYF
CDR3 DNA: TGTGCCAGCAGTTCAGCTGGGGACAGGGACTACGAGCAGTACTTC

clone size: .
J gene: TRBJ2-1
V gene: TRBV10-3
D gene: TRBD1
CDR3 protein: CAISSLDRVGEQFF
CDR3 DNA: TGTGCCATCAGTAGTCTGGACAGGGTGGGTGAGCAGTTCTTC

clone size: few
J gene: TRBJ1-4
V gene: TRBV12-3/TRBV12-4
D gene: TRBD1
CDR3 protein: CASSGTGGTNEKLFF
CDR3 DNA: TGTGCCAGCAGCGGGACAGGGGGGACTAATGAAAAACTGTTTTTT

clone size: .
J gene: TRBJ2-7
V gene: TRBV27
D gene: TRBD2
CDR3 protein: CASSHRATSAPYEQYF
CDR3 DNA: TGTGCCAGCAGTCATCGGGCTACTAGCGCGCCCTACGAGCAGTACTTC

clone size: many
J gene: TRBJ2-3
V gene: TRBV11-2
D gene: .
CDR3 protein: CASSHGTDTQYF
CDR3 DNA: TGTGCCAGCAGCCACGGGACAGATACGCAGTATTTT

clone size: few
J gene: TRBJ2-4
V gene: TRBV18
D gene: TRBD1
CDR3 protein: CASSALGQGSAKNIQYF
CDR3 DNA: TGTGCCAGCTCAGCGCTCGGACAGGGGTCGGCCAAAAACATTCAGTACTTC

clone size: few
J gene: TRBJ2-2
V gene: TRBV3-1
D gene: .
CDR3 protein: CASSQPSGRTGELFF
CDR3 DNA: TGTGCCAGCAGCCAACCTTCGGGGAGGACCGGGGAGCTGTTTTTT

clone size: few
J gene: TRBJ2-1
V gene: TRBV29-1
D gene: .
CDR3 protein: CSSHFYNEQFF
CDR3 DNA: TGCAGCTCACACTTTTACAATGAGCAGTTCTTC

clone size: few
J gene: TRBJ2-7
V gene: TRBV20-1
D gene: TRBD1
CDR3 protein: CSAKTGGRHYEQYF
CDR3 DNA: TGCAGTGCTAAGACAGGGGGCAGGCACTACGAGCAGTACTTC

clone size: .
J gene: TRBJ1-2
V gene: TRBV12-3/TRBV12-4
D gene: TRBD1
CDR3 protein: CASSRGQLNYGYTF
CDR3 DNA: TGTGCCAGCAGTCGGGGACAGTTGAACTATGGCTACACCTTC

clone size: .
J gene: TRBJ2-3
V gene: TRBV24-1
D gene: .
CDR3 protein: CATSDSNLADTQYF
CDR3 DNA: TGTGCCACCAGTGACTCCAACTTGGCTGATACGCAGTATTTT

clone size: few
J gene: TRBJ1-3
V gene: TRBV15
D gene: .
CDR3 protein: CATLGQSGNTIYF
CDR3 DNA: TGTGCCACCCTCGGACAGTCTGGAAACACCATATATTTT

clone size: few
J gene: TRBJ2-2
V gene: TRBV29-1
D gene: TRBD2
CDR3 protein: CSVASGRNTGELFF
CDR3 DNA: TGCAGCGTTGCTAGCGGAAGGAACACCGGGGAGCTGTTTTTT

clone size: .
J gene: TRBJ2-7
V gene: TRBV20-1
D gene: .
CDR3 protein: CSARSFGGEHREQHF
CDR3 DNA: TGCAGTGCTAGATCGTTCGGTGGCGAACATCGGGAGCAGCACTTC

clone size: many
J gene: TRBJ2-7
V gene: TRBV29-1
D gene: .
CDR3 protein: CSVRLAQSSYEQYF
CDR3 DNA: TGCAGCGTTAGGCTAGCGCAGAGCTCCTACGAGCAGTACTTC

clone size: few
J gene: TRBJ2-5
V gene: TRBV2
D gene: .
CDR3 protein: CASIGGVETQYF
CDR3 DNA: TGTGCCAGCATCGGGGGCGTAGAGACCCAGTACTTC